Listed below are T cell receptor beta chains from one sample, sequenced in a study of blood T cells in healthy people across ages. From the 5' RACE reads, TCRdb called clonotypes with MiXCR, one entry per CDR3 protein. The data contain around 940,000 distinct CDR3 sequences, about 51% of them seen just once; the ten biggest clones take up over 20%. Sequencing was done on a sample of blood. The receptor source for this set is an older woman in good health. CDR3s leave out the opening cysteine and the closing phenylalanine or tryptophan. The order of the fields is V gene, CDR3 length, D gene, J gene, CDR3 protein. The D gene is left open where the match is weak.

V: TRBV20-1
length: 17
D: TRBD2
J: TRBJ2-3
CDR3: SASNRLGRSGRGGYTQY

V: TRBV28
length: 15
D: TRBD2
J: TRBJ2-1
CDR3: ASSLGAWREDSDEQF

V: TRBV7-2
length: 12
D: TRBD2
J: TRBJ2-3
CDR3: ASRPGLASYTQY

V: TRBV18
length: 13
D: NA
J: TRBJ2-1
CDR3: ASSPEFPSYNEQF

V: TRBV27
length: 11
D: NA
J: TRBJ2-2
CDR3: ASSSRRAGELF

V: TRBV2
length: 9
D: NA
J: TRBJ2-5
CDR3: ASMFEGTQY

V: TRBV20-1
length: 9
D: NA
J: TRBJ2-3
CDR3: SAVSTDTQY

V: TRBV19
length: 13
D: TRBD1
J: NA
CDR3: ASSPQGAHNYEQY

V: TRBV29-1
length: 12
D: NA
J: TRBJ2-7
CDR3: SVELMGRGYEQY

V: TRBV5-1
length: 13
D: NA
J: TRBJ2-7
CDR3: ASSLSPGSSYEQY

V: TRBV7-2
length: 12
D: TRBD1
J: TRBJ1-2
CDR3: ASSLSGGIYGYT

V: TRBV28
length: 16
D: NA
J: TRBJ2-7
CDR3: ASMSDHFRDSSSYEQY

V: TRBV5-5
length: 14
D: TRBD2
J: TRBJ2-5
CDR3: ASSLRGGRPGETQY

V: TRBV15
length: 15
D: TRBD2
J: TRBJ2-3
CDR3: ATSRLFGLAATDTQY

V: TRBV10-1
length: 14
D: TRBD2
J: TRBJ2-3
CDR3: ASSSSPGGGTDTQY

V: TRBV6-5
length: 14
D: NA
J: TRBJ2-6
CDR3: ASSYSISTGANVLT

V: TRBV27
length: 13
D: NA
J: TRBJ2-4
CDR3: ASSLTGSLENIQY

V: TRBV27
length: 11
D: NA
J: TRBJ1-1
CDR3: ASSFIRDTEAF

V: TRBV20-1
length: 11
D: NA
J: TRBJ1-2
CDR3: SAIDIGGLGYT

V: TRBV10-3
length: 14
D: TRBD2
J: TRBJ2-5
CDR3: AISESALAGRETQY

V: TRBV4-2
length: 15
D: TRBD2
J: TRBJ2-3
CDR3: ASSLLLAGTNTDTQY

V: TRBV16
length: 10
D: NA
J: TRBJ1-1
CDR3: ASSQYEGEAF

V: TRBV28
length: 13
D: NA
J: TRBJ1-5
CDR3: ASVTGEVLGQPQH

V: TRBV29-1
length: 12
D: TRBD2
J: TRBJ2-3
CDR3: SSSGRLGTDTQY

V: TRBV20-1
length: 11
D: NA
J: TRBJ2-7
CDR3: SAWRTDSYEQY

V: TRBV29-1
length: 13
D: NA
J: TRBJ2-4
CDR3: SVRPRGGAKNIQY

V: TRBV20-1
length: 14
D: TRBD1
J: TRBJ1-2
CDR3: SVPTGQSEANYGYT

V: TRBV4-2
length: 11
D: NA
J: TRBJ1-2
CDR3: ASSQGTIYGYT

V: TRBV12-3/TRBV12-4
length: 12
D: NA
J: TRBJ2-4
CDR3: ASRDWGAKNIQY

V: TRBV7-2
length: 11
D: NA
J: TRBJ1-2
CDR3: ASSFQPNYGYT

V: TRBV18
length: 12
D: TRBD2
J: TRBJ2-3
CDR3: ASSLGLAALTQY

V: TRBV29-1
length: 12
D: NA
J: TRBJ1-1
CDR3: SVDQLDWITEAF

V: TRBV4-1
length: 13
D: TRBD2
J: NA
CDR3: ASSQAGLAPGEQY

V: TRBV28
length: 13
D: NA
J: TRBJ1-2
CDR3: ASRPGGARPYGYT

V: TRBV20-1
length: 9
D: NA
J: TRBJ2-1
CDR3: SALDGNEQF

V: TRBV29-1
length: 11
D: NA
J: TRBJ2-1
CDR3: SVARQRYNEQF

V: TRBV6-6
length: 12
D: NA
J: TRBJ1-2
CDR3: ASSLQGYGYGYT

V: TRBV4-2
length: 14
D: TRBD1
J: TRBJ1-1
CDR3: ASSRIPGQGDTEAF

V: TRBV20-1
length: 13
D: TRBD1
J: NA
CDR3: SALAPGQGGIEQY

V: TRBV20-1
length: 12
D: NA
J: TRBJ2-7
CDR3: SASRPLGSYEQY

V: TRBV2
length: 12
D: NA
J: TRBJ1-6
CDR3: ASKGSSYNSPLH

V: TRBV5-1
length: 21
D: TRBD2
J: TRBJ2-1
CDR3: ASSFRGQAGDLLALGSYNEQF

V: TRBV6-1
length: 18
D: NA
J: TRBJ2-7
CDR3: ASSQRTPKIGSSPPGEQY

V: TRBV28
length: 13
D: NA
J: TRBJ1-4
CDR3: ASSLGVATNEKLF

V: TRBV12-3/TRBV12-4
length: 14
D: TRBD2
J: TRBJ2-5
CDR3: ASSLGVAGIQETQY

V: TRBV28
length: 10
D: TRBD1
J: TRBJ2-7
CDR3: ASRQGNYEQY

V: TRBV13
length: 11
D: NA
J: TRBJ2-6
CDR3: ASSARTPNVLT

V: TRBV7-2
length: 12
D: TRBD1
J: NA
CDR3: ASSFKGASHEQY

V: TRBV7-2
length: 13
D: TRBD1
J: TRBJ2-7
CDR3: ASSPQGTGNYEQY

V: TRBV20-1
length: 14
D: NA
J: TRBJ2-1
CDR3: SARDPVTRPRDEQF

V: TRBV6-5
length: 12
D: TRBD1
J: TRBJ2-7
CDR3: ASSKDRGRYEQY

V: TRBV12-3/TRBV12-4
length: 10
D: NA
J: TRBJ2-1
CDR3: ASSLITKEQF

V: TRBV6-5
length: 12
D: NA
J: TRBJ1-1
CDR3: ASSPGIARAGAF

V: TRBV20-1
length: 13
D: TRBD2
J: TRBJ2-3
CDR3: SPLMGTSGTDTQY

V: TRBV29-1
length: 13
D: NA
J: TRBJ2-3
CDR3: SVPRGQGVGDTQY

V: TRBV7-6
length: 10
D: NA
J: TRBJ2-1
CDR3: ASSLGLDPQF

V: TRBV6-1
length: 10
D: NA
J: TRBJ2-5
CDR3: ASSDLIETQY